A single sample gave rise to the 13 T cell receptor beta chains below, sequenced in a study of T cells in localized non-small cell lung cancer. Sequencing was performed with immunoSEQ multiplex PCR; in TCRdb, only in-frame clones are kept and a portion is missing. Of about 4,400 clones in the sample, around 21% were seen once. The input for sequencing was lung tumor tissue, taken before any cancer treatment. Every receptor here comes from a female donor at least 60 years old with stage I lung adenocarcinoma.

This chain links TRBV19 with TRBJ2-3; D may be TRBD1 (5 bases). The germline V and J ends were trimmed by 6 bases and 12 bases, with 13 bases remaining between them. Germline V lookup: CDR1 LNHDA, CDR2 SQIVND (reference sequence). The CDR3 is made up of 11 amino acids. The CDR3 DNA reads as TGTGCCAGTAGGTCAGGGTTCATCCAGTATTTT. Its protein is CASRSGFIQYF.

V is TRBV6-8 and J is TRBJ2-7, with 8 bases that match TRBD1. CDR3 length: 14 amino acids. Germline loops: CDR1 MNHGY, CDR2 SAAAGT. After removal of 2 bases from V and 5 bases from J, the junction contained 5 bases not matched to a gene. Here the CDR3 DNA reads TGTGCCAGCAGTTACCCCCCAGGGGGCGACGAGCAGTACTTC. Its translation is CASSYPPGGDEQYF.

This clone was counted a few times. The CDR3 region has the DNA TGTGCCAGCAGCTTGGCGGGACCATCCTACAATGAGCAGTTCTTC. This codes for CASSLAGPSYNEQFF. This chain uses TRBV11-3 with TRBJ2-1, with D tentatively TRBD2 (6 bases). From germline, CDR1 is SGHNT and CDR2 YENEEA. There are 15 residues in the CDR3. The V end lost 3 bases, the J end lost 1 base, and 10 bases lay between the germline ends.

This clone rates as medium-sized (0.01 to 0.1%). The chain carries TRBV11-3 and TRBJ1-1; perhaps TRBD1 as D (6 bases). The CDR3 is made up of 14 amino acids. The V end lost 4 bases, the J end lost 1 base, and 10 bases lay between the germline ends. Per the germline V gene, CDR1 is SGHNT and CDR2 is YENEEA. The CDR3 here is CASSYRGGNTEAFF. The CDR3 DNA reads as TGTGCCAGCAGCTATCGAGGGGGGAACACTGAAGCTTTCTTT.

This chain uses TRBV30 with TRBJ1-1; no firm D call. Trimming stripped 3 bases from V and 6 bases from J, with 8 bases between. Germline V lookup: CDR1 GTSNPN, CDR2 SVGIG (reference sequence). CDR3 length: 11 residues. The CDR3 region is CAWRRSSEAFF. For the CDR3, the DNA is TGTGCCTGGAGGCGGTCCTCTGAAGCTTTCTTT.

By share, this clone counts as medium-sized. The chain couples TRBV11-3 to TRBJ1-1; unclear D gene. This CDR3 contains 14 residues. V lost 2 bases to trimming and J lost 4 bases, with 11 bases between them. Germline V lookup: CDR1 SGHNT, CDR2 YENEEA. The chain's CDR3 is CASSLSARVTEAFF. CDR3 sequence (DNA): TGTGCCAGCAGCTTAAGCGCAAGGGTCACTGAAGCTTTCTTT. The variable domain in full, with the rest retrieved from reference TRBV11-3 and TRBJ1-1, is EAGVVQSPRYKIIEKKQPVAFWCNPISGHNTLYWYLQNLGQGPELLIRYENEEAVDDSQLPKDRFSAERLKGVDSTLKIQPAELGDSAVYLCASSLSARVTEAFFGQGTRLTVV.

This clone is large within its sample. The chain employs TRBV30 and TRBJ1-1; TRBD1 aligns across 7 bases. With V trimmed by 3 bases and J by 3 bases, 1 base remained unmatched. The CDR3 is 12 residues long. CDR1 is GTSNPN, CDR2 SVGIG, per germline (reference sequence). CDR3 residues: CAWSTGDTEAFF. The CDR3 DNA reads TGTGCCTGGAGCACAGGGGACACTGAAGCTTTCTTT.

Concerning this clone: An end of the junction does not agree with germline; a read error may underlie this. The V gene is TRBV6-8, the J gene TRBJ1-2; possibly TRBD1 for D (5 bases). Germline CDR1 is MNHGY and CDR2 is SAAAGT. The CDR3 length is 15 residues. In nucleotides, the CDR3 is TGTGCCATCAGTGGGGAACAGGACTCTAACTATGGCTACACCTTC. Amino acids: CAISGEQDSNYGYTF.

This clone came up a few times. The chain uses TRBV11-3 and TRBJ2-7, with 9 bases aligning to TRBD2. There are 16 residues in the CDR3. Germline-derived CDR1 and CDR2 are SGHNT and YENEEA. V lost 4 bases and J lost 2; bases outside the gene matches: 9. CDR3 sequence: CASSSIAGAVAYEQYF. Written as DNA, the CDR3 is TGTGCCAGCAGCTCAATAGCGGGAGCGGTTGCCTACGAGCAGTACTTC.

The chain employs TRBV25-1 and TRBJ1-2; D gene uncertain. Trimming left V 4 bases short and J 4 bases short, with 10 bases between. Germline assignment: CDR1 MGHDK and CDR2 SYGVNS. The CDR3 spans 13 residues. CDR3 residues: CASSVGGGYGYTF. CDR3 DNA: TGTGCCAGCAGTGTAGGCGGTGGCTATGGCTACACCTTC.

The V and J genes are TRBV18 and TRBJ1-6; tentative D call: TRBD1 (5 bases). CDR1 is KGHSH, CDR2 LQKENI, per germline. The V end lost 3 bases, the J end lost 6 bases, and 12 bases lay between the germline ends. This CDR3 has 15 residues. The CDR3 reads CASSPSTALNSPLHF. In nucleotides, the CDR3 is TGTGCCAGCTCACCCTCGACAGCCCTTAATTCACCCCTCCACTTT.

This clone is medium-sized (0.01 to 0.1%) by share. The chain has TRBV6-8 and TRBJ1-2, with D possibly TRBD1 on 6 matching bases. The CDR3 runs 12 residues. V shed 8 bases and J shed 2 bases, with 9 bases lying between them. From germline, CDR1 is MNHGY and CDR2 SAAAGT. This CDR3 is CASGDRNYGYTF. CDR3 DNA: TGTGCCAGCGGCGACAGGAACTATGGCTACACCTTC.

The rearrangement links TRBV6-8 to TRBJ1-5, with D perhaps TRBD1 (6 bases). This CDR3 is built from 15 residues. Germline CDR1 and CDR2: MNHGY and SAAAGT. Trimming removed 8 bases from V and 5 bases from J, with 19 bases in between. CDR3 bases: TGTGCCAGCGCCCAGGCGGGGGGGCCTTATCAGCCCCAGCATTTT. This gives the protein CASAQAGGPYQPQHF.